This T cell receptor beta chain was obtained from a study of T cell repertoires in cytomegalovirus infection. Trimming pared 7 bases from V and 3 bases from J, leaving 18 bases between. The CDR3 consists of 16 residues. Germline V gives CDR1 KGHDR, CDR2 SFDVKD. TCRdb re-analysed the reads in MiXCR, keeping a single row per CDR3 protein. The sample gives a few hundred thousand distinct CDR3 sequences, 30% to 35% of which show up once; 15% to 20% is in the top ten. On this clonotype itself: Its antigen is not known.

This TCR derives from a human donor in good health (CMV status not recorded). Some clones in this sample may be carry-over from other donors' samples. This material consisted of cultured PBMCs, taken from culture after CMV antigen stimulation. The chain is built from TRBV24-1 and TRBJ2-1; weak D call: TRBD2 (6 bases). CDR3 in DNA: TGTGCCACCAGCACATCGGAGGGGATTTACTACAATGAGCAGTTCTTC. It translates to CATSTSEGIYYNEQFF.